This is a list of T cell receptor beta chains from one sample in a study of T-cell reconstitution after alpha-beta-depleted transplantation in children. TCRdb re-analysed the PCR reads in MiXCR, keeping a single row per CDR3 protein. This sample has 900,000 or so distinct CDR3 sequences, with under 20% found just once. The sequenced sample was PBMCs, mostly from graft donor cells, obtained 360 days after TCRalphabeta/CD19-depleted stem cell transplant. The receptors come from a male patient under 18 who had a stem cell transplant for acute lymphoblastic leukemia, so the T cells may come from the graft donor. The CDR3 runs from the conserved cysteine through the conserved F or W. A D gene is named only where the DNA matches it firmly. The size entry is marked missing in some rows and otherwise reads once, few, many or a size class.

-,many,TRBJ2-3,TRBV20-1,TGCAGTGCTAGCGGGTTCCAATTGCGGGATACGCAGTATTTT,CSASGFQLRDTQYF
TRBD1,few,TRBJ2-7,TRBV5-1,TGCGCCAGCAGCCCGGTATGGACAGGGCCCTACGAGCAGTACTTC,CASSPVWTGPYEQYF
-,few,TRBJ1-1,TRBV28,TGTGCCAGCAGTTTATCGGGTAGTCGGGCTTTCTTT,CASSLSGSRAFF
-,few,TRBJ2-4,TRBV3-1,TGTGCCAGCAGCCCCGGCATAGGGAACATTCAGTACTTC,CASSPGIGNIQYF
TRBD1,-,TRBJ1-1,TRBV18,TGTGCCAGCTCCGGGACAGGGGGCGTTGGCACTGAAGCTTTCTTT,CASSGTGGVGTEAFF
TRBD1,once,TRBJ2-7,TRBV27,TGTGCCAGCAGTTCTTGGGGGGGACAGGGGCTTTACGAGCAGTACTTC,CASSSWGGQGLYEQYF
-,-,TRBJ2-2,TRBV6-1,TGTGCCAGCAGCTTTCAGGGGTTCGGCGGGGAGCTGTTTTTT,CASSFQGFGGELFF
-,few,TRBJ2-2,TRBV5-5,TGTGCCAGCAGCTTGCCTGGACTAGGGGAGCTGTTTTTT,CASSLPGLGELFF
TRBD2,-,TRBJ2-3,TRBV4-1,TGCGCCAGCAGCACCAAGACTAGCGGGAGAACAGATACGCAGTATTTT,CASSTKTSGRTDTQYF
-,once,TRBJ2-7,TRBV27,TGTGCCAGCAGTTTATGGGGCACTGGGAGCTCCTACGAGCAGTACTTC,CASSLWGTGSSYEQYF
-,-,TRBJ2-1,TRBV5-1,TGCGCCAGCAGCTTTCGACACTCCTACAATGAGCAGTTCTTC,CASSFRHSYNEQFF
-,-,TRBJ2-3,TRBV9,TGTGCCAGCAGCCCGAACGCGCAGTATTTT,CASSPNAQYF
-,few,TRBJ2-2,TRBV14,TGTGCCAGCAGCCCCGACAGGCTGGCCGGGGAGCTGTTTTTT,CASSPDRLAGELFF
-,-,TRBJ1-2,TRBV5-1,TGCGCCAGCAGCTTGGAGGGCAGGGGAGTTGGCTACACCTTC,CASSLEGRGVGYTF
-,-,TRBJ2-5,TRBV5-1,TGCGCCAGCAGCTTGGACCACGACGGGACCCAGTACTTC,CASSLDHDGTQYF
-,many,TRBJ2-1,TRBV11-2,TGTGCCAGCAGCAACCTGAGGAGCGGTGAGCAGTTCTTC,CASSNLRSGEQFF
TRBD2,few,TRBJ2-3,TRBV27,TGTGCCAGCAGCCGGACTCGACTAGCGGGAACAGATACGCAGTATTTT,CASSRTRLAGTDTQYF
TRBD2,-,TRBJ2-1,TRBV3-1,TGTGCCAGCAGCCCCAAAGGAGTCGGGAGGGGCTCCTACAATGAGCAGTTCTTC,CASSPKGVGRGSYNEQFF
-,-,TRBJ2-7,TRBV7-9,TGTGCCAGCAGCTACCAGATCTACGAGCAGTACTTC,CASSYQIYEQYF
-,many,TRBJ2-2,TRBV11-2,TGTGCCAGCAGCTCTCAAACGCCGCTGTTTTTT,CASSSQTPLFF
-,many,TRBJ2-1,TRBV12-3/TRBV12-4,TGTGCCAGCAGCTTCACCAATGAGCAGTTCTTC,CASSFTNEQFF
TRBD2,-,TRBJ2-2,TRBV5-6,TGTGCCAGCAGCCCGACTAGCGGGAGACACACCGGGGAGCTGTTTTTT,CASSPTSGRHTGELFF
TRBD1,few,TRBJ2-6,TRBV3-1,TGTGCCAGCAGCCCCTACACTGGGAGGACAGGGCGGTTGGGGGCCAACGTCCTGACTTTC,CASSPYTGRTGRLGANVLTF
TRBD1,-,TRBJ1-1,TRBV7-6,TGTGCCAGCAGCTTAGGAGGGGGCATGAACACTGAAGCTTTCTTT,CASSLGGGMNTEAFF
-,-,TRBJ1-2,TRBV3-1,TGTGCCAGCAGCCAAGTATGGACAGCCGGCTACACCTTC,CASSQVWTAGYTF
TRBD1,few,TRBJ1-6,TRBV15,TGTGCCACCAGCAGGGCGCAGGGGGGTGGTTCACCCCTCCACTTT,CATSRAQGGGSPLHF
-,-,TRBJ2-1,TRBV4-1,TGCGCCAGCAGCCAAACCCCGGGCACACTCTTACACGGGGAGCAGTTCTTC,CASSQTPGTLLHGEQFF
TRBD2,-,TRBJ2-2,TRBV4-1,TGCGCCAGCAGCCAAGGTCTAGCGGTACCCAAGGTTGGGGAGCTGTTTTTT,CASSQGLAVPKVGELFF
-,many,TRBJ2-7,TRBV7-9,TGTGCCAGCAGCTTGGAAGGGACACGGCTCTCCTACGAGCAGTACTTC,CASSLEGTRLSYEQYF
-,-,TRBJ1-3,TRBV20-1,TGCAGTGCTCCGGACCGTTACTCTGGAAACACCATATATTTT,CSAPDRYSGNTIYF
-,-,TRBJ2-1,TRBV11-2,TGTGCCAGCAGCTTATCGGCGCAGGTCTTGGGTGAGCAGTTCTTC,CASSLSAQVLGEQFF
TRBD2,-,TRBJ2-1,TRBV7-9,TGTGCCAGCAGCTCGACTAGCGGGAATTGGTACAATGAGCAGTTCTTC,CASSSTSGNWYNEQFF
TRBD2,-,TRBJ2-7,TRBV20-1,TGCAGTGCTAGATACGGGATTAGCGGGTACGAGCAGTACTTC,CSARYGISGYEQYF
TRBD1,few,TRBJ1-6,TRBV4-1,TGCGCCAGCAGCCCTGGTGCCTTGGGACAGGTGAATTCACCCCTCCACTTT,CASSPGALGQVNSPLHF
-,-,TRBJ2-2,TRBV27,TGTTCCAGCAGCACCAGGGTCAGGAGCACCGGGGAGCTGTTTTTT,CSSSTRVRSTGELFF
-,few,TRBJ2-7,TRBV15,TGTGCCACCAGCCCCTTGGTGAAAGAGCAGTACTTC,CATSPLVKEQYF
-,many,TRBJ2-3,TRBV14,TGTGCCAGCAGCCCCATGGGGGATCCAGGAGATACGCAGTATTTT,CASSPMGDPGDTQYF
-,many,TRBJ2-7,TRBV13,TGTGCCAGCAGCTTCTCCCGAGACTACTACGAGCAGTACTTC,CASSFSRDYYEQYF
TRBD2,-,TRBJ2-3,TRBV27,TGTGCCAGCTCCAGGAGCGGGGCAGATACGCAGTATTTT,CASSRSGADTQYF
-,few,TRBJ2-3,TRBV6-1,TGTGCCAGCAGTGAGGACAGAAGCACAGATACGCAGTATTTT,CASSEDRSTDTQYF
TRBD2,-,TRBJ2-3,TRBV7-6,TGTGCCAGCAGCTTAGTCCCTAGCGGGACCCTTAGTGGCACAGATACGCAGTATTTT,CASSLVPSGTLSGTDTQYF
-,-,TRBJ2-4,TRBV11-2,TGTGCCAGCAGCTTCTTGGAGGGAGTTATACTAGCCAAAAACATTCAGTACTTC,CASSFLEGVILAKNIQYF
TRBD1,few,TRBJ1-6,TRBV5-6,TGTGCCAGCAGCCCAGGACAGGGGGCCGGTTCACCCCTCCACTTT,CASSPGQGAGSPLHF
-,-,TRBJ2-3,TRBV7-8,TGTGCCAGCAGCCCGGGGATGACAAATACGCAGTATTTT,CASSPGMTNTQYF
-,few,TRBJ2-7,TRBV5-1,TGCGCCAGCAGCTTGGAAGGCGCCGTTTCCTACGAGCAGTACTTC,CASSLEGAVSYEQYF
-,-,TRBJ2-5,TRBV7-8,TGTGCCAGCAGCTTCCCGCTGGGCCAAGAGACCCAGTACTTC,CASSFPLGQETQYF
-,few,TRBJ2-2,TRBV7-2,TGTGCCAGCAGCTTAGGCGCAGTCGGATACGGGGAGCTGTTTTTT,CASSLGAVGYGELFF
-,few,TRBJ2-7,TRBV20-1,TGCAGTGCTAGTAACAGGGCGTCCTACGAGCAGTACTTC,CSASNRASYEQYF
TRBD1,-,TRBJ1-1,TRBV29-1,TGCAGCGCCCTGGCCCGACAGGGAGGGGGGAACACTGAAGCTTTCTTT,CSALARQGGGNTEAFF
-,many,TRBJ2-5,TRBV27,TGTGCCAGCAGGCCGAACAGGGTGAGGAAAGAGACCCAGTACTTC,CASRPNRVRKETQYF
TRBD2,few,TRBJ2-1,TRBV12-3/TRBV12-4,TGTGCCAGCAGTCCTCGACTAGCGGGAATCTACAATGAGCAGTTCTTC,CASSPRLAGIYNEQFF
TRBD1,few,TRBJ2-7,TRBV15,TGTGCCACCAGCAGAGAACCCAGGGGGAACGAGCAGTACTTC,CATSREPRGNEQYF
-,few,TRBJ1-2,TRBV5-1,TGCGCCAGCGGAGAGACAGCCTACTATGGCTACACCTTC,CASGETAYYGYTF
-,-,TRBJ1-1,TRBV29-1,TGCAGCGTTGGCTGGGCGGGTGGGAGCACTGAAGCTTTCTTT,CSVGWAGGSTEAFF
TRBD1,-,TRBJ2-5,TRBV29-1,TGCAGCTCCTGGGACAGGGGCCAAGAGACCCAGTACTTC,CSSWDRGQETQYF
-,few,TRBJ2-4,TRBV21-1,TGTGCCAGCAGCAAAAGGGAGTACGACATTCAGTACTTC,CASSKREYDIQYF
-,-,TRBJ1-5,TRBV7-2,TGTGCCAGCAGCTTACGGGCGGAACCCCTTCAGCCCCAGCATTTT,CASSLRAEPLQPQHF
-,-,TRBJ2-7,TRBV11-2,TGTGCCAGCAGCCTCATCCACCCATACGAGCAGTACTTC,CASSLIHPYEQYF
TRBD1,few,TRBJ2-5,TRBV24-1,TGTGCCACCAGTGATTTAAACAGGGGAGAGGAGACCCAGTACTTC,CATSDLNRGEETQYF